Described below is a single T cell receptor (beta chain) sequence and its context. In the source study's methods: Scientists estimated how many nucleated cells there were by amplifying reference gene primers. Assay used: immunoSEQ multiplex PCR; TCRdb lists only in-frame clones, some missing. V and J calls and clone size are copied from that table; D and trimming were computed from the DNA. The sample has fewer than 250,000 clones, about 83% seen once. This sample was included in a study of blood T cell repertoires in COVID-19. About the study: Whether acute or convalescent, the COVID-19 samples came from the United States, Italy and Spain. From T cells, B-cell-depleted T cells, or PBMCs came the material, which was cDNA or gDNA.

CDR3 length: 13 residues. Per germline, CDR1 SGHRS and CDR2 YFSETQ. The germline V and J ends were trimmed by 4 bases and 2 bases, with 8 bases remaining between them. The sample comprised peripheral blood. This clonotype was obtained from a woman aged 40 to 49 with active or convalescent COVID-19. The rearrangement uses TRBV5-1 and TRBJ2-3, with a possible D match to TRBD1 (6 bases). The CDR3: CASSRQDTDTQYF. Here the CDR3 DNA reads TGCGCCAGCAGCCGACAGGACACAGATACGCAGTATTTT.